These 28 T cell receptor beta chains originate from one sample sequenced in a study of cytomegalovirus exposure and HLA in healthy donors. Vbeta (60) and Jbeta (13) primers were used in the PCR. Using immunoSEQ multiplex PCR, the repertoire was profiled, and TCRdb retains in-frame clones only, with some absent. This sample yields 75,000 to 90,000 clones, of which around 73% are seen a single time; about 3.5% belongs to the top ten. The specimen sequenced was PBMCs. These receptors all stem from a man aged 50 to 59 in good health and CMV-seronegative.

The chain is built from TRBV2 and TRBJ2-2, with TRBD2 matching over 7 bases. The germline CDR1 and CDR2 sequences are SNHLY and FYNNEI. Germline trimming cut 5 bases from V and 7 bases from J; bases unmatched to any gene: 13. The CDR3 has 16 amino acids. CDR3 protein: CASSFSRTRSGGELFF. CDR3 in DNA: TGTGCCAGCAGTTTCTCTCGGACTAGGTCTGGCGGGGAGCTGTTTTTT.

The CDR3 sequence is CASSPSSRGTDTQYF. The CDR3 DNA reads TGTGCCAGCTCACCATCGTCTCGGGGCACAGATACGCAGTATTTT. The chain employs TRBV18 and TRBJ2-3; D gene ambiguous. This CDR3 has 15 residues. CDR1 and CDR2 (germline): KGHSH, LQKENI. V was trimmed by 2 bases and J by 1 base, leaving 10 bases between them.

The V and J genes are TRBV6-5 and TRBJ1-2; D is undetermined. The V end was cut by 3 bases, the J end by 3 bases, with 14 bases between. Per germline, CDR1 MNHEY and CDR2 SVGAGI. This CDR3 has 15 residues. CDR3 sequence (DNA): TGTGCCAGCAGTTATTCTCCTGCGCCCGACTATGGCTACACCTTC. It is translated as CASSYSPAPDYGYTF.

This chain connects TRBV6-1 to TRBJ2-2; 13 bases are a match to TRBD2. CDR1 is MNHNS, CDR2 SASEGT, per germline. J lost 1 base, V lost 4 bases, and 9 bases had no gene match. The CDR3 covers 19 residues. The CDR3 coding sequence is TGTGCCAGCAGTGGGGAGGGGACTAGCGGGGCCCGGAACACCGGGGAGCTGTTTTTT. It is translated as CASSGEGTSGARNTGELFF.

This chain joins TRBV7-2 and TRBJ2-1, with TRBD2 matching over 8 bases. CDR1 SGHTA and CDR2 FQGNSA come from the germline V gene. The CDR3 runs 15 residues. V gave up 3 bases and J gave up 5 bases; unmatched junction bases: 6. The CDR3 spells CASSFMSSGHNEQFF. Written as DNA, the CDR3 is TGTGCCAGCAGCTTTATGTCTAGCGGGCACAATGAGCAGTTCTTC.

The J gene is TRBJ2-7, the V gene TRBV7-2; 9 nucleotides line up with TRBD2. From germline, CDR1 is SGHTA and CDR2 FQGNSA. With V trimmed by 1 base and J by 4 bases, 2 bases remained unmatched. The CDR3 has 14 residues. The DNA for the CDR3 is TGTGCCAGCAGCTTAGAACTAGCGGGTTACGAGCAGTACTTC. Residues: CASSLELAGYEQYF.

This clone has a single count. The CDR3 nucleotides are TGCAGTGCTGGCGGGGAAGAGACCCAGTACTTC. Amino acid sequence: CSAGGEETQYF. This chain joins TRBV20-1 and TRBJ2-5; a weak D match, TRBD2 (6 bases). The germline V gene has CDR1 DFQATT and CDR2 SNEGSKA (reference sequence). The CDR3 loop spans 11 amino acids. The ends were cut back, 5 bases at V and 3 bases at J, with 7 bases in the middle.

The chain uses TRBV5-4 and TRBJ2-2, with 12 nucleotides matching TRBD2. CDR3 length equals 16 residues. Germline assignment: CDR1 SGHNT and CDR2 YYREEE (reference sequence). V lost 0 bases to trimming and J lost 6 bases; unmatched junction nucleotides: 3. CDR3 DNA: TGTGCCAGCAGCTTGGGACTAGCGGGGGTTTCCGGGGAGCTGTTTTTT. It codes for CASSLGLAGVSGELFF.

V gene TRBV19 combines with J gene TRBJ1-1, with TRBD1 matching 9 bases. Germline CDR1 is LNHDA and CDR2 is SQIVND (reference sequence). Losses at the gene ends were 6 bases for V and 1 base for J; bases not matched to a gene: 6. This CDR3 contains 15 residues. This chain's CDR3 is CASRVPGQGNTEAFF. CDR3 in DNA: TGTGCCAGTAGAGTACCGGGACAGGGGAACACTGAAGCTTTCTTT.

This clone showed up just once. The V call is TRBV5-1, the J call TRBJ2-3; weak D call: TRBD2 (5 bases). This CDR3 is built from 15 residues. Trimming pared 2 bases from V and 4 bases from J, leaving 14 bases between. Germline V lookup: CDR1 SGHRS, CDR2 YFSETQ. The CDR3 bases are TGCGCCAGCAGCTTTCGGGGTCGTCCATCAGATACGCAGTATTTT. It is translated as CASSFRGRPSDTQYF.

This clone was seen only a few times. The chain uses TRBV7-6 and TRBJ2-1, with TRBD2 as a possible D gene (6 bases). V was cut by 1 base and J by 0 bases, with 10 bases left in between. Germline values: CDR1 SGHVS, CDR2 FNYEAQ. This CDR3 has 16 amino acids. CDR3 amino acids: CASSLGGTHSYNEQFF. The CDR3 DNA is TGTGCCAGCAGCTTAGGCGGGACTCACTCCTACAATGAGCAGTTCTTC.

This chain joins TRBV30 and TRBJ1-2, with no clear D. Trimming pared 3 bases from V and 1 base from J, leaving 12 bases between. Germline CDR1 reads GTSNPN; CDR2 reads SVGIG (reference sequence). This CDR3 has 14 residues. Here the CDR3 DNA reads TGTGCCTGGAGCGGAGGCGAATTTAACTATGGCTACACCTTC. Its protein is CAWSGGEFNYGYTF.

The chain recombines TRBV27 with TRBJ1-2, with TRBD1 matching over 8 bases. Germline CDR1 and CDR2: MNHEY and SMNVEV (reference sequence). The CDR3 loop spans 14 amino acids. Trimming removed 4 bases from V and 6 bases from J; junction bases left unmatched: 7. CDR3: CASSSATGENGYTF. The CDR3, as DNA: TGTGCCAGCAGTTCAGCGACAGGGGAAAATGGCTACACCTTC.

This clone was seen only a few times. This chain joins TRBV9 and TRBJ1-2; the D is unclear. This CDR3 has 14 amino acids. CDR1 and CDR2 (germline): SGDLS, YYNGEE. The V and J ends lost 0 bases and 5 bases respectively, with 11 bases between them. The CDR3 sequence: CASSVGAGSYGYTF. The CDR3 DNA is TGTGCCAGCAGCGTAGGCGCGGGTTCGTATGGCTACACCTTC.

The J gene is TRBJ2-2, the V gene TRBV6-4; TRBD2 matches 12 bases. Trimming cost V 7 bases and J 6 bases; bases outside gene matches: 9. Germline CDR1 and CDR2: MRHNA and SNTAGT. The CDR3 is 16 amino acids. CDR3 protein: CASKNLAGGPAGELFF. The CDR3 bases are TGTGCCAGCAAAAATCTAGCGGGGGGGCCCGCCGGGGAGCTGTTTTTT.

The chain links TRBV4-1 to TRBJ2-7; TRBD2 aligns across 12 bases. J was trimmed by 4 bases and V by 0 bases; bases with no gene match: 4. The CDR3 runs to 16 residues. In germline, CDR1 is MGHRA, CDR2 YSYEKL. In nucleotides, the CDR3 is TGCGCCAGCAGCCAAGAAAGCCTAGCGGGGGGGTACGAGCAGTACTTC. Amino acids: CASSQESLAGGYEQYF.

The chain has TRBV28 and TRBJ1-2; D not certain. The CDR3 consists of 11 residues. Germline CDR1 and CDR2: MDHEN and SYDVKM. The V end lost 7 bases, the J end lost 4 bases, and 7 bases lay between the germline ends. The chain's CDR3 is CASTPGYGYTF. The CDR3 DNA reads as TGTGCCAGCACTCCCGGCTATGGCTACACCTTC.

The V gene is TRBV7-6, the J gene TRBJ2-5; a weak D match, TRBD2 (7 bases). The V gene's germline CDR1 is SGHVS and CDR2 FNYEAQ. Trimming cost V 1 base and J 2 bases, with 17 bases left between them. The CDR3 length is 17 residues. The CDR3 reads CASSLGGGGYEQETQYF. CDR3 DNA: TGTGCCAGCAGCTTAGGAGGGGGGGGGTACGAGCAAGAGACCCAGTACTTC.

The genes are TRBV7-2 and TRBJ1-6; the D is unclear. The CDR3 extends over 15 amino acids. The V gene lost 3 bases and the J gene lost 3 bases, with 9 bases spanning the gap. Germline-derived CDR1 and CDR2 are SGHTA and FQGNSA. CDR3 amino acids: CASSFREDYNSPLHF. CDR3 DNA: TGTGCCAGCAGCTTCCGGGAAGACTATAATTCACCCCTCCACTTT.

The chain joins TRBV5-1 to TRBJ1-2; 7 bases agree with TRBD1. V shed 4 bases, J shed 7 bases, and the junction held 4 bases outside the gene matches. Germline V gene lookup returns CDR1 SGHRS and CDR2 YFSETQ. This CDR3 spans 12 amino acids. CDR3 DNA sequence: TGCGCCAGCAGCGAGGGACAGTTTGGCTACACCTTC. Protein sequence: CASSEGQFGYTF.

This chain uses TRBV19 with TRBJ1-6; D is perhaps TRBD1 (6 bases). Germline assignment: CDR1 LNHDA and CDR2 SQIVND (reference sequence). Trimming removed 5 bases at V and 5 bases at J, with 10 bases between. The length of the CDR3 is 14 residues. The DNA for the CDR3 is TGTGCCAGTAGTCACAGGGACAATAATTCACCCCTCCACTTT. Translated: CASSHRDNNSPLHF.

V and J are TRBV2 and TRBJ1-6, with 8 bases matching TRBD1. V gave up 0 bases and J gave up 9 bases; unmatched junction bases: 4. CDR1 and CDR2 (germline): SNHLY, FYNNEI. The CDR3 runs 15 residues. In DNA form, the CDR3 reads TGTGCCAGCAGTGAAGCTGGGGACAGGTTTTCACCCCTCCACTTT. It translates to CASSEAGDRFSPLHF.

This clone occurred once. V gene TRBV4-1 combines with J gene TRBJ2-1; 8 nucleotides match TRBD2. Germline V gene data show CDR1 as MGHRA and CDR2 as YSYEKL. The length of the CDR3 is 13 residues. V gave up 5 bases and J gave up 9 bases; unmatched junction bases: 6. The CDR3 reads CASSYSGVVEQFF. The CDR3 region has the DNA TGCGCCAGCAGCTATAGCGGGGTCGTTGAGCAGTTCTTC.

The gene calls are TRBV9 and TRBJ2-7, with 10 positions matching TRBD1. Germline V gene lookup returns CDR1 SGDLS and CDR2 YYNGEE. The CDR3 loop spans 14 amino acids. J lost 1 base, V lost 3 bases, and 1 base had no gene match. The CDR3 protein is CASSGQGASYEQYF. The CDR3 DNA reads TGTGCCAGCAGCGGACAGGGGGCGTCCTACGAGCAGTACTTC.

The chain uses TRBV6-4 and TRBJ1-1; perhaps TRBD1 as D (5 bases). CDR3 length: 13 amino acids. Germline CDR1 reads MRHNA; CDR2 reads SNTAGT. V was trimmed by 4 bases and J by 4 bases, leaving 10 bases between them. The CDR3 spells CASSGGDVTEAFF. DNA for the CDR3: TGTGCCAGCAGTGGGGGGGACGTCACTGAAGCTTTCTTT.

Concerning this clone: Other DNA sequences in the sample encode the same CDR3. V usage is TRBV7-8 and J usage is TRBJ1-5; D may be TRBD1 (6 bases). This CDR3 has 18 amino acids. Trimming took 1 base from V and 0 from J, leaving 16 bases between them. CDR1 SGHVS and CDR2 FQNEAQ come from the germline V gene. The CDR3 sequence: CASSLGRGGPNSNQPQHF. CDR3 in DNA: TGTGCCAGCAGCTTAGGTCGCGGGGGGCCAAATAGCAATCAGCCCCAGCATTTT.

This clone occurred a few times. The chain joins TRBV4-1 to TRBJ1-2; 7 nucleotides match TRBD1. The V gene end was trimmed by 0 bases and the J gene end by 8 bases; junction bases not matched to a gene: 9. The CDR3 is 15 residues long. Germline values: CDR1 MGHRA, CDR2 YSYEKL. For the CDR3, the DNA is TGCGCCAGCAGCCAAGATGACAGGGAGGTTCGCGGCTACACCTTC. Translating it yields CASSQDDREVRGYTF.

This chain joins TRBV4-3 and TRBJ2-4; unclear D gene. Germline CDR1 reads LGHNA; CDR2 reads YSLEER. Trimming shortened V by 1 base and J by 3 bases, and 16 bases separated the two germline ends. There are 17 residues in the CDR3. The CDR3 loop is CASSQVPGKFDKNIQYF. Written as DNA, the CDR3 is TGCGCCAGCAGCCAAGTACCGGGTAAGTTCGACAAAAACATTCAGTACTTC.